This T cell receptor beta chain was identified during a study of blood T cell repertoires in COVID-19. At the level of the study: Sites in the United States, Italy and Spain provided acute and convalescent COVID-19 samples. In each case, the material was cDNA or gDNA derived from T cells, B-cell-depleted T cells, or PBMCs.

CDR3 size: 18 residues. Germline loops: CDR1 SGHDT, CDR2 YYEEEE. The V segment lost 4 bases and the J segment 4 bases; nucleotides outside the gene matches: 16. Here immunoSEQ multiplex PCR was the method, and the copy in TCRdb shows in-frame clones only, minus some. Seen here are about 140,000 clones, about 81% observed once, and the top ten hold less than 5%. The sequence was obtained from a woman at least 80 years old with acute or convalescent COVID-19. Sequenced: peripheral blood. The chain recombines TRBV5-6 with TRBJ2-2; TRBD1 aligns across 7 bases. The CDR3 loop is CASSSIFRDRSSTGELFF. The DNA of the CDR3 is TGTGCCAGCAGCAGCATATTCCGGGACAGATCCTCCACCGGGGAGCTGTTTTTT.